This TCR beta chain was documented in a study of response to subunit inactivated influenza vaccine. Study-level results: After each seasonal influenza vaccination, few new T cells are recruited, the authors suggested.

To note about this clonotype: The target antigen is unknown.

TCRdb re-analysed the RT-PCR reads in MiXCR, keeping a single row per CDR3 protein. The table has roughly 700,000 distinct CDR3 sequences, around 14% seen once; the top ten hold around 7%. J gave up 6 bases and V 1 base, and 8 bases lay outside the gene matches. The CDR3 runs 15 residues. From germline, CDR1 is DFQATT and CDR2 SNEGSKA (reference sequence). This clonotype originated in a man aged 50-59 years who received an inactivated influenza vaccine. The chain combines TRBV20-1 with TRBJ2-7, with 11 bases fitting TRBD2. The specimen was PBMCs from blood, collected 14 to 15 days before vaccination. CDR3 region: CSARAPLAGALEQYF. In DNA form, the CDR3 reads TGCAGTGCTAGAGCACCACTAGCGGGAGCACTCGAGCAGTACTTC.